Each of the 14 T cell receptor beta chains below was sequenced from the same sample in a study of shared clonotypes between healthy human individuals. Clones were sequenced by immunoSEQ multiplex PCR, and TCRdb holds only the in-frame ones, with some missing. The repertoire has about 2.3 million clones, 85% to 95% of them found once; the top ten carry about 0.41%. The sample consisted of naive CD4+ T cells from PBMCs. Indicated subset: CD45RA+ positively selected. These receptors were obtained from a young man in good health. Some clones in this sample may be carry-over from other donors' samples.

The rearrangement uses TRBV7-8 and TRBJ1-5, with D perhaps matching TRBD1 (6 bases). The CDR3 is 18 residues long. Trimming removed 5 bases from V and 5 bases from J, with 25 bases in between. The germline CDR1 and CDR2 sequences are SGHVS and FQNEAQ. DNA for the CDR3: TGTGCCAGCAGCCCCAAAATGGGGGCAGGGGTTCTTGATCAGCCCCAGCATTTT. As protein: CASSPKMGAGVLDQPQHF.

The rearrangement joins TRBV5-4 to TRBJ2-1, with a weak D call TRBD2 (6 bases). V gave up 4 bases and J gave up 6 bases, with 17 bases separating them. The germline V gene encodes CDR1 SGHNT and CDR2 YYREEE (reference sequence). The CDR3 totals 15 residues. The CDR3 DNA is TGTGCCAGCAGCCGTCGGGGGAGGTCCCCCAATGAGCAGTTCTTC. It encodes CASSRRGRSPNEQFF.

As for this clone: This CDR3 is also generated by other DNA sequences in the sample. The chain carries TRBV20-1 and TRBJ2-7; D gene ambiguous. V lost 3 bases and J 3 bases, leaving 6 bases between the germline ends. Germline CDR1 is DFQATT and CDR2 is SNEGSKA (reference sequence). The CDR3 runs to 11 residues. The DNA of the CDR3 is TGCAGTGCTAGTTCCAGCTACGAGCAGTACTTC. Translated: CSASSSYEQYF.

The chain uses TRBV27 and TRBJ1-6; tentative D call: TRBD1 (5 bases). The CDR3 spans 17 residues. Looked up from germline, CDR1 is MNHEY and CDR2 is SMNVEV (reference sequence). V was pared by 6 bases and J by 9 bases, with 24 bases between. CDR3: CASSPRGPGPRSSPLHF. As DNA, the CDR3 is TGTGCCAGCAGCCCCCGAGGCCCAGGGCCCCGTAGTTCACCCCTCCACTTT.

With respect to this clone: Other DNA sequences of this sample code for an identical CDR3. The rearrangement joins TRBV6-1 to TRBJ2-7, with TRBD1 matching 7 bases. V lost 5 bases, J lost 6 bases, and 4 bases stayed unmatched. This CDR3 has 12 residues. Germline CDR1 and CDR2: MNHNS and SASEGT. The CDR3 spells CASSRDRFEQYF. In DNA form, the CDR3 reads TGTGCCAGCAGTCGGGACAGATTCGAGCAGTACTTC.

The V and J genes are TRBV5-8 and TRBJ2-1; D unclear. V was trimmed by 1 base and J by 8 bases, leaving 13 bases between them. This CDR3 is 14 amino acids long. Per germline, CDR1 SGHTS and CDR2 YDEGEE. The CDR3 nucleotides are TGTGCCAGCAGCTTGTGGGCCCTAAAGCATGAGCAGTTCTTC. Translated, it gives CASSLWALKHEQFF.

The chain is built from TRBV5-4 and TRBJ2-2, with 7 bases that match TRBD1. Trimming took 4 bases from V and 5 from J; bases not matched to a gene: 11. Germline V gene data show CDR1 as SGHNT and CDR2 as YYREEE (reference sequence). The CDR3 covers 16 residues. The CDR3 spells CASSKTGTARTGELFF. DNA for the CDR3: TGTGCCAGCAGCAAAACCGGGACAGCAAGAACCGGGGAGCTGTTTTTT.

The V call is TRBV6-1, the J call TRBJ1-5, with 7 bases that match TRBD1. The CDR3 is 14 residues long. Germline V gene lookup returns CDR1 MNHNS and CDR2 SASEGT. Unmatched junction bases numbered 8, after V lost 6 bases and J lost 6 bases. The chain's CDR3 is CASRVQGQTQPQHF. The DNA of the CDR3 is TGTGCCAGCAGGGTACAGGGGCAGACTCAGCCCCAGCATTTT.

V is TRBV5-1 and J is TRBJ1-5; a possible D gene is TRBD1 (5 bases). CDR1 is SGHRS, CDR2 YFSETQ, per germline. V lost 2 bases and J lost 9, with 12 bases in between. The CDR3 sequence is 13 residues long. The chain's CDR3 is CASSFGDSRPQHF. CDR3 DNA: TGCGCCAGCAGCTTTGGGGACTCTAGGCCCCAGCATTTT.

The CDR3 coding sequence is TGTGCCAGCAGCTCACCCACAGGGACGAATGAGCAGTTCTTC. Amino acids: CASSSPTGTNEQFF. V is TRBV7-2 and J is TRBJ2-1; tentative D call: TRBD1 (6 bases). The ends were cut back, 4 bases at V and 7 bases at J, with 14 bases in the middle. CDR1 is SGHTA and CDR2 is FQGNSA in the germline V gene. There are 14 residues in the CDR3.

The chain is built from TRBV11-2 and TRBJ2-7, with TRBD2 matching 11 bases. Germline V CDR1 and CDR2: SGHAT, FQNNGV. Trimming at V came to 4 bases and at J to 9 bases, leaving 14 bases not matched to a gene. The CDR3 is 16 residues long. The CDR3 bases are TGTGCCAGCAGCTCCCCCGGGACTAGCGGACTCCTGGGGCAGTACTTC. This encodes CASSSPGTSGLLGQYF.

The chain is built from TRBV6-5 and TRBJ2-7; 11 bases map to TRBD2. Germline CDR1 MNHEY, CDR2 SVGAGI. This CDR3 region has 15 residues. The V and J ends lost 6 bases and 5 bases, in that order; junction bases with no gene match: 9. CDR3 region: CASRSGSGRAHEQYF. The CDR3 DNA reads as TGTGCCAGCAGGAGCGGTAGCGGGAGGGCCCACGAGCAGTACTTC.

The chain joins TRBV27 to TRBJ1-2; no definite D call. Trimming shortened V by 2 bases and J by 10 bases, and 5 bases separated the two germline ends. The CDR3 loop spans 10 amino acids. Germline V gene lookup returns CDR1 MNHEY and CDR2 SMNVEV (reference sequence). The CDR3 spells CASSLVPYTF. The CDR3 DNA is TGTGCCAGCAGTTTAGTCCCCTACACCTTC.

This chain uses TRBV4-1 with TRBJ2-3, with 7 bases fitting TRBD2. The V and J ends lost 0 bases and 1 base, in that order; junction bases with no gene match: 4. Germline V gives CDR1 MGHRA, CDR2 YSYEKL. The length of the CDR3 is 16 residues. For the CDR3, the DNA is TGCGCCAGCAGCCAAGATAACCTAGCGGGCACAGATACGCAGTATTTT. Amino acids: CASSQDNLAGTDTQYF.